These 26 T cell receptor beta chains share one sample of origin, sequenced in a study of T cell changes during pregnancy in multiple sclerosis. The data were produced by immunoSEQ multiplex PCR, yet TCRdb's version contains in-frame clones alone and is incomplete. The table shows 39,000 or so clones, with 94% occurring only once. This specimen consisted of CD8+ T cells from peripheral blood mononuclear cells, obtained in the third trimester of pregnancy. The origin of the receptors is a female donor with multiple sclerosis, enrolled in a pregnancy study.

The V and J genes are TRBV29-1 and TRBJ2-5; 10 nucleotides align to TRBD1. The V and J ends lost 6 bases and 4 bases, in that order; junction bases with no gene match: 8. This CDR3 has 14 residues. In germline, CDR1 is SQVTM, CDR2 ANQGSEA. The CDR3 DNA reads TGCAGCGTCACCGACAGGGGGCGGGGAGAGACCCAGTACTTC. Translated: CSVTDRGRGETQYF.

CDR3 coding DNA: TGTGCCAGCAGCACATTAATAGCGGATAATGACTACAATGAGCAGTTCTTC. Translating gives CASSTLIADNDYNEQFF. V usage is TRBV13 and J usage is TRBJ2-1; perhaps TRBD2 as D (6 bases). This CDR3 contains 17 residues. Germline CDR1 is PRHDT and CDR2 is FYEKMQ (reference sequence). Between the trimmed V and J ends, which lost 5 bases and 3 bases, there was a span of 20 bases.

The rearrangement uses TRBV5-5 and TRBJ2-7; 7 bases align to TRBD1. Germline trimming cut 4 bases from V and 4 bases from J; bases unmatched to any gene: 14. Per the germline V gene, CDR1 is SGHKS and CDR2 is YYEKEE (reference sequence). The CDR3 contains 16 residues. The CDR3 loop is CASSPPQGISGYEQYF. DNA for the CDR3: TGTGCCAGCAGCCCACCACAGGGGATATCGGGTTACGAGCAGTACTTC.

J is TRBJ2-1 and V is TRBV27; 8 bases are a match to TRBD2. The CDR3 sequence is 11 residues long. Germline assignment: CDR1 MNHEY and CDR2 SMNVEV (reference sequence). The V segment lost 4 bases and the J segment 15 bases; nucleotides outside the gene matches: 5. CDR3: CASSSGAGGFF. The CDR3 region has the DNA TGTGCCAGCAGTTCGGGGGCGGGAGGGTTCTTC.

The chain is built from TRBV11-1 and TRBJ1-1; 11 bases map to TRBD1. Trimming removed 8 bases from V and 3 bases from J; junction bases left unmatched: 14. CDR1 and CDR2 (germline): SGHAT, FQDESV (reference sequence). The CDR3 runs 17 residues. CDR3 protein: CASCDLGTGGTDTEAFF. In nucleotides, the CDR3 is TGTGCCAGCTGCGACCTAGGGACAGGGGGTACCGACACTGAAGCTTTCTTT. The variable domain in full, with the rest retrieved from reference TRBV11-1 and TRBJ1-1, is EAEVAQSPRYKITEKSQAVAFWCDPISGHATLYWYRQILGQGPELLVQFQDESVVDDSQLPKDRFSAERLKGVDSTLKIQPAELGDSAMYLCASCDLGTGGTDTEAFFGQGTRLTVV.

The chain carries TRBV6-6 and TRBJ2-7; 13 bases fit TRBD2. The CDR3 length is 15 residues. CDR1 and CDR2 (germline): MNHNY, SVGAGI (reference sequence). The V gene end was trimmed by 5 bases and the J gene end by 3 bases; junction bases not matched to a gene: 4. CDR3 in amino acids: CASSVGTSGIYEQYF. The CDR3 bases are TGTGCCAGCAGTGTTGGGACTAGCGGGATCTACGAGCAGTACTTC.

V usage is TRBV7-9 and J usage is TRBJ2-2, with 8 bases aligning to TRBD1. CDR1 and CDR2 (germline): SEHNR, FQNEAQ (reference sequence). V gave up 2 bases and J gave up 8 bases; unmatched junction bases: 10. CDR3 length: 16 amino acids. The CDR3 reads CASSLKSTGGEGELFF. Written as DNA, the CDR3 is TGTGCCAGCAGCTTAAAGTCAACAGGGGGTGAAGGGGAGCTGTTTTTT.

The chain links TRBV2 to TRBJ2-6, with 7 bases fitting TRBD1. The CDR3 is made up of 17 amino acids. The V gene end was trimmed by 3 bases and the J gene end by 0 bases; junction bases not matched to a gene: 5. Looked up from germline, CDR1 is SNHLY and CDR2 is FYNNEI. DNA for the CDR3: TGTGCCAGCAGTGACCGACAGGGTGACTCTGGGGCCAACGTCCTGACTTTC. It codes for CASSDRQGDSGANVLTF.

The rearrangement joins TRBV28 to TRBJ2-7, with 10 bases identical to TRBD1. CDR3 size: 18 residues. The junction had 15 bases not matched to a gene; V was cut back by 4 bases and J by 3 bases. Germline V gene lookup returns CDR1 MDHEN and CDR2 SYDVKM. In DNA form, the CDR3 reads TGTGCCAGCAGTTCCCCGGACAGGGGGTCTATCACGAACTACGAGCAGTACTTC. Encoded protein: CASSSPDRGSITNYEQYF. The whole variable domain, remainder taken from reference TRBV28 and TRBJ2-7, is DVKVTQSSRYLVKRTGEKVFLECVQDMDHENMFWYRQDPGLGLRLIYFSYDVKMKEKGDIPEGYSVSREKKERFSLILESASTNQTSMYLCASSSPDRGSITNYEQYFGPGTRLTVT.

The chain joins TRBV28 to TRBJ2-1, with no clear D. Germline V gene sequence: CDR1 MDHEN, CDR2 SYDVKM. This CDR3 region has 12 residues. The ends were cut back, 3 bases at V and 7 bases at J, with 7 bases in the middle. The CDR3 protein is CASSLFLNEQFF. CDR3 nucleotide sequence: TGTGCCAGCAGTTTGTTCCTAAATGAGCAGTTCTTC.

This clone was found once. The CDR3 here is CASSLSPWQTQYF. The CDR3 nucleotides read TGTGCCAGCAGTTTATCGCCCTGGCAGACCCAGTACTTC. V and J are TRBV27 and TRBJ2-5; unclear D gene. V was trimmed by 0 bases and J by 6 bases, leaving 8 bases between them. Per the germline V gene, CDR1 is MNHEY and CDR2 is SMNVEV (reference sequence). The CDR3 has 13 residues.

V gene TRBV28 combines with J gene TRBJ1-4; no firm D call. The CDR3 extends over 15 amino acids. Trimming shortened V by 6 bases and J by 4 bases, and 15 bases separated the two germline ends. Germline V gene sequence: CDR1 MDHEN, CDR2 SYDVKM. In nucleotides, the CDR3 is TGTGCCAGCAGCCAACGTCGGGGAGATAATGAAAAACTGTTTTTT. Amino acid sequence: CASSQRRGDNEKLFF.

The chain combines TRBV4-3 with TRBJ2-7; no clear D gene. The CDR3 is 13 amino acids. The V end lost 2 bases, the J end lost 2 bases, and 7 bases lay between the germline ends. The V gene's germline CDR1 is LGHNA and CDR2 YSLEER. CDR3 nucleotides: TGCGCCAGCAGCCAACAGGTGACCTACGAGCAGTACTTC. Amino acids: CASSQQVTYEQYF.

The CDR3 sequence: CASGNYEQYF. CDR3 bases: TGTGCCAGCGGCAACTACGAGCAGTACTTC. The genes are TRBV27 and TRBJ2-7; D is unclear. This CDR3 is built from 10 residues. Germline V lookup: CDR1 MNHEY, CDR2 SMNVEV (reference sequence). Trimming took off 8 bases at V and 3 bases at J, with 5 bases between the two ends.

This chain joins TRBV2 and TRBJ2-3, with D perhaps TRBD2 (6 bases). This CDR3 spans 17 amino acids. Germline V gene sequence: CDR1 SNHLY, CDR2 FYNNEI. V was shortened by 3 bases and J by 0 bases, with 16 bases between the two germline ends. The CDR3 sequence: CASSDRGGFLSTDTQYF. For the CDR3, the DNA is TGTGCCAGCAGTGATCGAGGAGGGTTCCTTAGCACAGATACGCAGTATTTT.

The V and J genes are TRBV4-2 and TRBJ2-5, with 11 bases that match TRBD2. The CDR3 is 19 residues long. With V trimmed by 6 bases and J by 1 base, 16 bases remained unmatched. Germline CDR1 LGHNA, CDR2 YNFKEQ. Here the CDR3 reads CASSQRVSEGLAVQETQYF. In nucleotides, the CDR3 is TGTGCCAGCAGTCAGAGGGTTTCGGAGGGACTAGCGGTCCAAGAGACCCAGTACTTC.

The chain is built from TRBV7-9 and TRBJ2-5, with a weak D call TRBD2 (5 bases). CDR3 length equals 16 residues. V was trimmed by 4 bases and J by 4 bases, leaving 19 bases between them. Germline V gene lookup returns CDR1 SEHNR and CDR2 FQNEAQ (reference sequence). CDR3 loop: CASSSTDAVLGETQYF. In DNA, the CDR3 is TGTGCCAGCAGCTCTACAGACGCCGTACTAGGAGAGACCCAGTACTTC.

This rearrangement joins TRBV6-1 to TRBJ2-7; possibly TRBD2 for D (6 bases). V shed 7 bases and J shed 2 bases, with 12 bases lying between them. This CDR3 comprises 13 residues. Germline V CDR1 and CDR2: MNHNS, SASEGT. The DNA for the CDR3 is TGTGCCAGCAAGGGGCGGGGCCCCTACGAGCAGTACTTC. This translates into CASKGRGPYEQYF.

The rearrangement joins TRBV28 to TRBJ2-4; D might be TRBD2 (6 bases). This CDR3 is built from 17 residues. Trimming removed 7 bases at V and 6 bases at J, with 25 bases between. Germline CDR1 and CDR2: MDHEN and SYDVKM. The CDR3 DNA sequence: TGTGCCAGCAACCCGAACTTACTAGCCATGAGGGGAAACATTCAGTACTTC. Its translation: CASNPNLLAMRGNIQYF.

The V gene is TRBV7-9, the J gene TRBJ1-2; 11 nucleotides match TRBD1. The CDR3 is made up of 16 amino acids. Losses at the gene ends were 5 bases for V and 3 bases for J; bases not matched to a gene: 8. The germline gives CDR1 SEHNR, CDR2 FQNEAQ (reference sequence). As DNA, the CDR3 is TGTGCCAGCAGCCAGGACAGGGGGCAAACTCACTATGGCTACACCTTC. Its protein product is CASSQDRGQTHYGYTF.

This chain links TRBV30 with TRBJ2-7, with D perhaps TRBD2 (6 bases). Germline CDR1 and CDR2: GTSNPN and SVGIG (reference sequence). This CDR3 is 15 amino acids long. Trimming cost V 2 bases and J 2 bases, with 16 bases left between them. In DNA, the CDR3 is TGTGCCTGGAGTCCGCGGGAACAGACTCCCTACGAGCAGTACTTC. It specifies CAWSPREQTPYEQYF.

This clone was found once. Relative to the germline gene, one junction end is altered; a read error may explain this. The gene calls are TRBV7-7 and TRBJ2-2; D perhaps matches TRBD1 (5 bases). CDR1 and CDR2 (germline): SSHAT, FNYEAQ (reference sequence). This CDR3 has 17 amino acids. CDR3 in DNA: TGTGCTAGCAGCTTATATCAGGGTAGTACGAACACCGGGGAGCTGTTTTTT. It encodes CASSLYQGSTNTGELFF.

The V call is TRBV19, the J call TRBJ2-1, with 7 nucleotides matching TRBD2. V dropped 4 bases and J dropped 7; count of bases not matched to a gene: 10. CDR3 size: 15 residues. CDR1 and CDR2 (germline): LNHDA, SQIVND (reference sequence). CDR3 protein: CASSKGMLGGNEQFF. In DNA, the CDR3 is TGTGCCAGTAGTAAGGGGATGCTGGGGGGGAATGAGCAGTTCTTC.

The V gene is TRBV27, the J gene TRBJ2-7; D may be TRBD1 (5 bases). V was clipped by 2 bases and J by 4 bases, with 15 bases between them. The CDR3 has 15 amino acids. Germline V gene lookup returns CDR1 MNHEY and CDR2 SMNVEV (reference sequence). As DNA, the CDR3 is TGTGCCAGCAGTTTAGCAAAGGGGTGGCGTTACGAGCAGTACTTC. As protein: CASSLAKGWRYEQYF.

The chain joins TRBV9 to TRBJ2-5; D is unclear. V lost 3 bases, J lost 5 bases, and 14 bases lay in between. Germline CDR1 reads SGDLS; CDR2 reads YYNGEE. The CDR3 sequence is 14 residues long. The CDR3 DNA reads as TGTGCCAGCAGCGCTAGTATCTCCGGGGAGACCCAGTACTTC. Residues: CASSASISGETQYF.

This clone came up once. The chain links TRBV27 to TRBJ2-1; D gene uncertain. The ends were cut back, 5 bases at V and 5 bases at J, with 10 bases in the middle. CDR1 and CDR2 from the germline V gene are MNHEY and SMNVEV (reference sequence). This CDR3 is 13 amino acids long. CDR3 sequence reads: CASSLDMNNEQFF. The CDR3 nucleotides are TGTGCCAGCAGTCTCGACATGAACAATGAGCAGTTCTTC.